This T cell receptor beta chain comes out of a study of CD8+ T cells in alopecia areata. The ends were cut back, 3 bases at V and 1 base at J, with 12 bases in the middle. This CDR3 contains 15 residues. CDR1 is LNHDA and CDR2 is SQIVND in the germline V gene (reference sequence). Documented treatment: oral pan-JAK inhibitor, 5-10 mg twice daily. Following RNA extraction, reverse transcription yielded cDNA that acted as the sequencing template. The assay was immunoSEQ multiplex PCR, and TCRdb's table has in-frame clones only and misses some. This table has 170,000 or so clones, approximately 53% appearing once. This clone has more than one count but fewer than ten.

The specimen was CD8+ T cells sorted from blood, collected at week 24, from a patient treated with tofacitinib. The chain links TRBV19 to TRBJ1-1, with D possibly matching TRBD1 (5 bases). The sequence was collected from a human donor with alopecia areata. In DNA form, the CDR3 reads TGTGCCAGTAGTATCGAGAGGGGATGGAACACTGAAGCTTTCTTT. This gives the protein CASSIERGWNTEAFF.